Below are 23 T cell receptor beta chains sequenced from a single sample in a study of response to subunit inactivated influenza vaccine. TCRdb redid the calling of the RT-PCR reads with MiXCR, one entry per CDR3 protein. The sample lists about 300,000 distinct CDR3 sequences, 21% occurring once. The source was PBMCs from blood, collected approximately 20 months after vaccination. The receptors were gathered from a man in his fifties or sixties who received an inactivated influenza vaccine.

V usage is TRBV29-1 and J usage is TRBJ2-2; D not certain. Between the trimmed V and J ends, which lost 7 bases and 2 bases, there was a span of 14 bases. This CDR3 is built from 14 residues. CDR1 SQVTM and CDR2 ANQGSEA come from the germline V gene. As DNA, the CDR3 is TGCAGCGCGATTAAAGACTTAAACACCGGGGAGCTGTTTTTT. Protein: CSAIKDLNTGELFF.

V and J are TRBV10-3 and TRBJ2-3; 11 nucleotides agree with TRBD2. There are 15 residues in the CDR3. V dropped 0 bases and J dropped 4; count of bases not matched to a gene: 0. Germline values: CDR1 ENHRY, CDR2 SYGVKD. The CDR3 reads CAISESSGRADTQYF. The CDR3 coding sequence is TGTGCCATCAGTGAGTCTAGCGGGAGGGCAGATACGCAGTATTTT.

The chain couples TRBV11-1 to TRBJ1-2; 12 nucleotides agree with TRBD1. V gave up 8 bases and J gave up 2 bases; unmatched junction bases: 0. The CDR3 is 13 amino acids. Germline V gene data show CDR1 as SGHAT and CDR2 as FQDESV (reference sequence). CDR3 sequence reads: CASGTGGNYGYTF. The CDR3 nucleotides are TGTGCCAGCGGGACAGGGGGCAACTATGGCTACACCTTC.

This clonotype was seen a few times. The chain recombines TRBV2 with TRBJ2-1, with a tentative D call TRBD1 (6 bases). CDR1 and CDR2 from the germline V gene are SNHLY and FYNNEI. The CDR3 totals 15 residues. V gave up 7 bases and J gave up 0 bases, with 13 bases separating them. For the CDR3, the DNA is TGTGCCAGCAAGTACAGGGACCCCTCCTACAATGAGCAGTTCTTC. Translation gives CASKYRDPSYNEQFF.

This clonotype showed up just a few times. The V call is TRBV7-2, the J call TRBJ1-2; D unclear. CDR3 length: 14 amino acids. Germline values: CDR1 SGHTA, CDR2 FQGNSA. The V gene lost 1 base and the J gene lost 4 bases, with 10 bases spanning the gap. This CDR3 is CASSLVQAGYGYTF. The DNA of the CDR3 is TGTGCCAGCAGCTTAGTGCAGGCAGGCTATGGCTACACCTTC.

The rearrangement uses TRBV5-1 and TRBJ2-1; 8 bases fit TRBD2. Germline V CDR1 and CDR2: SGHRS, YFSETQ. CDR3 length: 22 amino acids. The V segment lost 2 bases and the J segment 0 bases; nucleotides outside the gene matches: 22. CDR3 nucleotides: TGCGCCAGCAGCTTCGCCCCTATAAATAGCGGGGAAGAAAGAAGCTCCTACAATGAGCAGTTCTTC. This codes for CASSFAPINSGEERSSYNEQFF.

This clonotype was detected many times. V and J are TRBV27 and TRBJ1-5; D uncertain. There are 18 residues in the CDR3. The germline V and J ends were trimmed by 2 bases and 0 bases, with 17 bases remaining between them. Germline assignment: CDR1 MNHEY and CDR2 SMNVEV (reference sequence). CDR3 sequence: CASSLHPITLNSNQPQHF. In DNA, the CDR3 is TGTGCCAGCAGTTTACACCCCATCACCCTGAATAGCAATCAGCCCCAGCATTTT.

This clonotype appeared a few times. This sequence joins TRBV15 and TRBJ1-2, with unresolved D. Trimming left V 0 bases short and J 4 bases short, with 9 bases between. The CDR3 consists of 14 residues. The germline V gene has CDR1 LNHNV and CDR2 YYDKDF (reference sequence). CDR3 sequence (DNA): TGTGCCACCAGCAGAGATCGGACTAGCTATGGCTACACCTTC. Protein: CATSRDRTSYGYTF.

This clonotype was counted ten times or more. The chain uses TRBV5-5 and TRBJ1-2; 7 bases match TRBD1. The CDR3 is made up of 16 amino acids. Trimming removed 2 bases from V and 2 bases from J; junction bases left unmatched: 9. Germline assignment: CDR1 SGHKS and CDR2 YYEKEE (reference sequence). The DNA for the CDR3 is TGTGCCAGCAGCTTTGGGACAGATAGATTAAACTATGGCTACACCTTC. It encodes CASSFGTDRLNYGYTF.

This clonotype has at least ten counts. The chain combines TRBV7-2 with TRBJ1-5; D unclear. Germline V lookup: CDR1 SGHTA, CDR2 FQGNSA. V lost 2 bases, J lost 3 bases, and 2 bases lay in between. The CDR3 is 12 amino acids. The CDR3 coding sequence is TGTGCCAGCAGCTTAAACAATCAGCCCCAGCATTTT. Translation: CASSLNNQPQHF.

J is TRBJ2-3 and V is TRBV20-1, with no clear D. Trimming left V 0 bases short and J 2 bases short, with 3 bases between. Germline lookup yields CDR1 DFQATT and CDR2 SNEGSKA (reference sequence). The CDR3 is 12 amino acids. In DNA, the CDR3 is TGCAGTGCTAGAGAAAACACAGATACGCAGTATTTT. This codes for CSARENTDTQYF.

The chain employs TRBV3-1 and TRBJ2-1, with TRBD2 as a possible D gene (5 bases). The germline V and J ends were trimmed by 0 bases and 0 bases, with 6 bases remaining between them. CDR1 is LGHDT and CDR2 is YNNKEL in the germline V gene (reference sequence). This CDR3 is built from 15 residues. Written as DNA, the CDR3 is TGTGCCAGCAGCCAAGAAGGGAGCTCCTACAATGAGCAGTTCTTC. It encodes CASSQEGSSYNEQFF.

The chain uses TRBV20-1 and TRBJ1-2; possibly TRBD1 for D (6 bases). There are 15 residues in the CDR3. Germline assignment: CDR1 DFQATT and CDR2 SNEGSKA (reference sequence). Trimming stripped 0 bases from V and 0 bases from J, with 11 bases between. The chain's CDR3 is CSARDLGAPNYGYTF. The CDR3 coding sequence is TGCAGTGCTAGAGATCTGGGGGCCCCTAACTATGGCTACACCTTC.

This chain links TRBV20-1 with TRBJ1-1; no definite D call. This CDR3 is built from 15 residues. CDR1 is DFQATT, CDR2 SNEGSKA, per germline (reference sequence). Trimming shortened V by 0 bases and J by 1 base, and 12 bases separated the two germline ends. CDR3: CSARDLVLRNTEAFF. The CDR3 DNA follows: TGCAGTGCTAGAGATCTTGTGTTGAGGAACACTGAAGCTTTCTTT.

The V gene is TRBV4-3, the J gene TRBJ2-3, with 10 positions matching TRBD1. CDR3 length equals 15 residues. Trimming removed 6 bases from V and 4 bases from J; junction bases left unmatched: 7. Germline V CDR1 and CDR2: LGHNA, YSLEER. The CDR3 coding sequence is TGCGCCAGCAGGCCACGGGACAGGGGTGCAGATACGCAGTATTTT. This gives the protein CASRPRDRGADTQYF.

The V call is TRBV5-8, the J call TRBJ1-2, with D maybe TRBD1 (5 bases). With 6 bases removed from V and 4 bases from J, the gap between germline ends came to 22 bases. The CDR3 spans 16 residues. Germline CDR1 SGHTS, CDR2 YDEGEE. The CDR3 DNA is TGTGCCAGCAATGGGGGTTCCTCCTCGAGGGCCTATGGCTACACCTTC. It encodes CASNGGSSSRAYGYTF.

CDR3 residues: CASSRRVNTEAFF. CDR3 DNA: TGTGCCAGCAGCCGGAGGGTGAACACTGAAGCTTTCTTT. The gene calls are TRBV11-2 and TRBJ1-1; no firm D call. V was pared by 5 bases and J by 0 bases, with 7 bases between. CDR3 length: 13 residues. Germline values: CDR1 SGHAT, CDR2 FQNNGV. Full variable domain (outside the CDR3, taken from reference TRBV11-2 and TRBJ1-1): EAGVAQSPRYKIIEKRQSVAFWCNPISGHATLYWYQQILGQGPKLLIQFQNNGVVDDSQLPKDRFSAERLKGVDSTLKIQPAKLEDSAVYLCASSRRVNTEAFFGQGTRLTVV.

This clonotype has more than one count but fewer than ten. This chain links TRBV7-2 with TRBJ1-3, with D possibly matching TRBD1 (5 bases). Trimming stripped 3 bases from V and 2 bases from J, with 11 bases between. CDR3 length: 15 amino acids. Germline V gene sequence: CDR1 SGHTA, CDR2 FQGNSA. The CDR3 loop is CASSFRGGAGNTIYF. CDR3 nucleotide sequence: TGTGCCAGCAGCTTTCGGGGAGGGGCTGGAAACACCATATATTTT.

The chain carries TRBV6-5 and TRBJ1-2, with no clear D. The CDR3 loop spans 16 amino acids. The ends were cut back, 0 bases at V and 4 bases at J, with 15 bases in the middle. CDR1 and CDR2 from the germline V gene are MNHEY and SVGAGI. The CDR3 nucleotides read TGTGCCAGCAGTTACTCGACGGCAGCCGCTTTCTATGGCTACACCTTC. This gives the protein CASSYSTAAAFYGYTF.

The chain links TRBV19 to TRBJ2-6; D gene unclear. The CDR3 is 13 residues long. Germline V gives CDR1 LNHDA, CDR2 SQIVND (reference sequence). Trimming removed 9 bases from V and 0 bases from J, with 6 bases in between. The CDR3 region is CASGSSGANVLTF. In DNA form, the CDR3 reads TGTGCCAGCGGAAGCTCTGGGGCCAACGTCCTGACTTTC.

The chain joins TRBV20-1 to TRBJ2-5; TRBD2 aligns across 11 bases. The CDR3 sequence is 13 residues long. V gave up 6 bases and J gave up 1 base; unmatched junction bases: 1. Per germline, CDR1 DFQATT and CDR2 SNEGSKA (reference sequence). The CDR3 protein is CSAGLAGQETQYF. CDR3 nucleotide sequence: TGCAGTGCCGGACTAGCGGGCCAAGAGACCCAGTACTTC.

A few counts support this clonotype. The V call is TRBV5-1, the J call TRBJ1-4; D is undetermined. The CDR3 runs 16 residues. Germline CDR1 is SGHRS and CDR2 is YFSETQ. Trimming stripped 0 bases from V and 0 bases from J, with 9 bases between. CDR3 sequence reads: CASSLGDTATNEKLFF. The CDR3, as DNA: TGCGCCAGCAGCTTGGGAGACACAGCAACTAATGAAAAACTGTTTTTT.

The chain recombines TRBV7-2 with TRBJ2-5, with 7 positions matching TRBD1. CDR3 length: 16 amino acids. V lost 0 bases and J lost 3; bases outside the gene matches: 7. Germline values: CDR1 SGHTA, CDR2 FQGNSA. The CDR3 coding sequence is TGTGCCAGCAGCTTAGCGACAGGGAGATGGGAAGAGACCCAGTACTTC. Translated, it gives CASSLATGRWEETQYF.